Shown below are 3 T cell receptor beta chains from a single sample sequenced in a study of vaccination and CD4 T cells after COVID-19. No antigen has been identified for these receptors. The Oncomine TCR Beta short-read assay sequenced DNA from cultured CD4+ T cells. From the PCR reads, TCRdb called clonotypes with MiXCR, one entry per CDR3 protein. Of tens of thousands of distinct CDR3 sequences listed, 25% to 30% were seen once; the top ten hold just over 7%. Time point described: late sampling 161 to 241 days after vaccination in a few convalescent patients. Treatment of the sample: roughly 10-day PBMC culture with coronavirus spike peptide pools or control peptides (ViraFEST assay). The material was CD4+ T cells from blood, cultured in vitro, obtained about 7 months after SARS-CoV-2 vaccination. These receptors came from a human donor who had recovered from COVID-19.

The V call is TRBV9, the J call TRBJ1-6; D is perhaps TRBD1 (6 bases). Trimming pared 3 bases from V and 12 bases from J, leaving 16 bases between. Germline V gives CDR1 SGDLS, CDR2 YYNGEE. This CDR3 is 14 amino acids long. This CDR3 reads CASSGENRVGPLHF. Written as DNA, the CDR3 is TGTGCCAGCAGCGGAGAGAACAGGGTAGGACCCCTCCACTTT.

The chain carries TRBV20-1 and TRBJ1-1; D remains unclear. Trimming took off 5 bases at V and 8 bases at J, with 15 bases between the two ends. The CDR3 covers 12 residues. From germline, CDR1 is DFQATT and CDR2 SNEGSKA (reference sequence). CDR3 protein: CSAASDEPEAFF. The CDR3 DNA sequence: TGCAGTGCTGCTTCAGATGAGCCCGAAGCTTTCTTT.

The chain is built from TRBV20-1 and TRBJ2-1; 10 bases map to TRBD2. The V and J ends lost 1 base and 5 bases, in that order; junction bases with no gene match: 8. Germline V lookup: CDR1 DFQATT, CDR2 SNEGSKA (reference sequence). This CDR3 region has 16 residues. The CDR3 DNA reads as TGCAGTGCTAGAGGTGCTAGCGGGAGAGATCACAATGAGCAGTTCTTC. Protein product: CSARGASGRDHNEQFF.